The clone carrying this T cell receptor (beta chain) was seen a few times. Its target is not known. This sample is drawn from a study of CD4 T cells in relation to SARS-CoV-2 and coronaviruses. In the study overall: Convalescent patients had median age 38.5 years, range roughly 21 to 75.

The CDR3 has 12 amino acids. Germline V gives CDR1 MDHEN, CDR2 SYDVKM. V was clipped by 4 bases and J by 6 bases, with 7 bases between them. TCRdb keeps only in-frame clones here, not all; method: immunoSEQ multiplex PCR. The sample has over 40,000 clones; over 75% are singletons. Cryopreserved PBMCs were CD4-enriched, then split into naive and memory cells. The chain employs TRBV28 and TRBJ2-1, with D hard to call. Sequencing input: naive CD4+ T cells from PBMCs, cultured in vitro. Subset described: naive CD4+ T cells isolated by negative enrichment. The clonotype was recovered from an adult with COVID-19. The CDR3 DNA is TGTGCCAGCAGTTCTACGGTCAATGAGCAGTTCTTC. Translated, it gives CASSSTVNEQFF.